One TCR beta chain is described in this entry. The length of the CDR3 is 16 residues. Germline-derived CDR1 and CDR2 are MDHEN and SYDVKM. V lost 2 bases and J 1 base, leaving 15 bases between the germline ends. Using immunoSEQ multiplex PCR, the repertoire was profiled, and TCRdb retains in-frame clones only, with some absent. The top ten clones hold around 0.5% of a sample with 250,000 to 300,000 clones, about 94% of them seen once. The data belong to a study of T cell responses to AZD1222 COVID-19 vaccine. The chain joins TRBV28 to TRBJ2-7; D might be TRBD2 (5 bases). This receptor was identified in an adult who received the AZD1222 COVID-19 vaccine. Specimen: peripheral blood, collected 28 days after the second AZD1222 dose. The CDR3 reads CASSLGPDSASYEQYF. DNA of the CDR3: TGTGCCAGCAGTTTAGGGCCGGATAGCGCTTCCTACGAGCAGTACTTC.